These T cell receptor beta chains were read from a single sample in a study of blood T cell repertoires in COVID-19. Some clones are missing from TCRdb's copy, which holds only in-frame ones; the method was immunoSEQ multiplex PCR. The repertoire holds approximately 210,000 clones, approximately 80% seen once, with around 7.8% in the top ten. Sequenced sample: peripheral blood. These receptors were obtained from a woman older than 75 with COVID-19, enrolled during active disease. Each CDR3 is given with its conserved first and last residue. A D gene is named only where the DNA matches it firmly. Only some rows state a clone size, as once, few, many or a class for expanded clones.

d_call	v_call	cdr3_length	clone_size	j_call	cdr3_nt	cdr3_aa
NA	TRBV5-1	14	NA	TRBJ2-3	TGCGCCAGCACCGAGGGGGTCCTGCCAGATACGCAGTATTTT	CASTEGVLPDTQYF
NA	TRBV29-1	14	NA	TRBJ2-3	TGCAGCGTTGGGTTTCGACTGGCGGCAGATACGCAGTATTTT	CSVGFRLAADTQYF
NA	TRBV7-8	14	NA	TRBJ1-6	TGTGCCAGCAGCTTATGGCAGGGGAGTTCACCCCTCCACTTT	CASSLWQGSSPLHF
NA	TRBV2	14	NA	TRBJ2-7	TGTGCCAGCAGTGCGGGGAAAAGCTCCTACGAGCAGTACTTC	CASSAGKSSYEQYF
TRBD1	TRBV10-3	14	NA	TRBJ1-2	TGTGCCATCAGCCCGGACAGGGACAACTATGGCTACACCTTC	CAISPDRDNYGYTF
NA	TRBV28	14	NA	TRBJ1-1	TGTGCCAGCTCAGGGGTAAAGTCGCACACTGAAGCTTTCTTT	CASSGVKSHTEAFF
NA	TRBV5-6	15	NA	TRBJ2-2	TGTGCCAGCAGCTTGGATGGCAGGGACACCGGGGAGCTGTTTTTT	CASSLDGRDTGELFF
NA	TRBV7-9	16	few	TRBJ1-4	TGTGCCAGCAGCTTATCCGGGTTGATTGCGAATGAAAAACTGTTTTTT	CASSLSGLIANEKLFF
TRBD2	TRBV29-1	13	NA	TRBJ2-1	TGCAGCGTTGGGGGACTAGCTTACAATGAGCAGTTCTTC	CSVGGLAYNEQFF
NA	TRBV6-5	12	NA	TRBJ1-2	TGTGCCAGCAGTCCATACGGGGGAGGCTACACCTTC	CASSPYGGGYTF
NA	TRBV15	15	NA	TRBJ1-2	TGTGCCACCAGCAGAGGAACTGCTGCTAACTATGGCTACACCTTC	CATSRGTAANYGYTF
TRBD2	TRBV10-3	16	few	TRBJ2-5	TGTGCCATCAGCCCCGGACGGGGTAGCGGGCAAGAGACCCAGTACTTC	CAISPGRGSGQETQYF
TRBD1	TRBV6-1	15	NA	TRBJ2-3	TGTGCCAGCAGTGAAGGGGGACAGCCCACAGATACGCAGTATTTT	CASSEGGQPTDTQYF
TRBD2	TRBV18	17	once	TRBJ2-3	TGTGCCAGCTCACGGCAGCGGGAGGCACTAGGTACAGATACGCAGTATTTT	CASSRQREALGTDTQYF
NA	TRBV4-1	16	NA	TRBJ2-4	TGCGCCAGCAGCCCCCTAAGTCCCATAGCCAAAAACATTCAGTACTTC	CASSPLSPIAKNIQYF
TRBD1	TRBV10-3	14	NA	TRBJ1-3	TGTGCCATCAGGGATCTGGACAGGGGTAACACCATATATTTT	CAIRDLDRGNTIYF
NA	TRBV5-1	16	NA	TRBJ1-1	TGCGCCAGCAGCTTGGCTACGATTAGGGGGGGCACTGAAGCTTTCTTT	CASSLATIRGGTEAFF
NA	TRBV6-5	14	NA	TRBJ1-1	TGTGCCAGCAGTTACTTACAGCCGAACACTGAAGCTTTCTTT	CASSYLQPNTEAFF
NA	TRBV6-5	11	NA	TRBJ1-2	TGTGCCAGCGGAACAGGTTATGGCTACACCTTC	CASGTGYGYTF
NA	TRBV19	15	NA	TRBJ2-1	NA	CASSPPWGSGSLAFF
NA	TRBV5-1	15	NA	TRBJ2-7	TGCGCCAGCAGCTTGGGACGCGGGGCCACCTACGAGCAGTACTTC	CASSLGRGATYEQYF
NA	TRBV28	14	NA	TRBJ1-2	TGTGCCAGCTCCCTAGGGTCAGGGATAGGTGGCTACACCTTC	CASSLGSGIGGYTF
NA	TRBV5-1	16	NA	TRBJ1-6	TGCGCCAGCAGCATTGGGGGCACCGGGGGGAATTCGCCCCTCCACTTT	CASSIGGTGGNSPLHF
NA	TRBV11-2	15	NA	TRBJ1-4	TGTGCCAGCAGCTTAGATCGGAGTGGTGGGGAAAAACTGTTTTTT	CASSLDRSGGEKLFF
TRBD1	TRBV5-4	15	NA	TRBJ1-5	TGTGCCAGCAGCCCATCACAGGGGAAGGATCAGCCCCAGCATTTT	CASSPSQGKDQPQHF
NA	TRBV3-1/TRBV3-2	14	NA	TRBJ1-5	TGTGCCAGCAGCCAAGCGGTCGGGGGTGCGCCCCAGCATTTT	CASSQAVGGAPQHF
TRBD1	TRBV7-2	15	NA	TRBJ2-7	TGTGCCAGCAGCCCGGGACAGGGGGCCTCCTACGAGCAGTACTTC	CASSPGQGASYEQYF
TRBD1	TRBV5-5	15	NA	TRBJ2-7	TGTGCCAGCAGCTTCGGGACAGTACCGACCTACGAGCAGTACTTC	CASSFGTVPTYEQYF
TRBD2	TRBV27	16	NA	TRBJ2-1	TGTGCCAGCAGTAGAGCCGGGACTAGCGCCTACAATGAGCAGTTCTTC	CASSRAGTSAYNEQFF
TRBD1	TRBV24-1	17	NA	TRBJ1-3	TGTGCCACCATTATCGGACAGGGTGAGGGGGGCGGAAACACCATATATTTT	CATIIGQGEGGGNTIYF
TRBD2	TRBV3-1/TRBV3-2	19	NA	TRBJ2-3	TGTGCCAGCAGCCGTTATGTAGCGGGAGGGCCGAAAAGCACAGATACGCAGTATTTT	CASSRYVAGGPKSTDTQYF
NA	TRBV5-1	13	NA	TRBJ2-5	TGCGCCAGCACCCCGCGGCCCTATGAGACCCAGTACTTC	CASTPRPYETQYF
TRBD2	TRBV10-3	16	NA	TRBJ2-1	TGTGCCATCAGTGAGTCGGGTAGCGGGAGCTACAATGAGCAGTTCTTC	CAISESGSGSYNEQFF